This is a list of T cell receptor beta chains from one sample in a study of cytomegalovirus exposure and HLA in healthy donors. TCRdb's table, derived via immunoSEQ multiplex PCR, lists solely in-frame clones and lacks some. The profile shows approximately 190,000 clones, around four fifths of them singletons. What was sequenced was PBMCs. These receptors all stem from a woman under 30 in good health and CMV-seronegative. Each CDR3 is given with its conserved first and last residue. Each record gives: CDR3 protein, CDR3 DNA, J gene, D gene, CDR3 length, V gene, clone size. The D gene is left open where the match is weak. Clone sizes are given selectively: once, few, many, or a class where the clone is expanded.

CASSERAGGMGQPQHF TGTGCCAGCAGTGAACGGGCGGGAGGGATGGGGCAGCCCCAGCATTTT TRBJ1-5 - 16 TRBV6-1 -
CASSYSIQGTGELFF TGTGCCAGCAGTTACTCGATACAGGGAACCGGGGAGCTGTTTTTT TRBJ2-2 - 15 TRBV6-5 -
CASRSGTGGLYGYTF TGTGCCAGCAGGTCCGGGACAGGGGGCTTGTATGGCTACACCTTC TRBJ1-2 TRBD1 15 TRBV6-5 -
CASSEWGLAGAGETQYF TGTGCCAGCAGTGAATGGGGACTAGCGGGAGCAGGAGAGACCCAGTACTTC TRBJ2-5 TRBD2 17 TRBV6-1 -
CASTNPRKYEQYF TGTGCCAGCACCAACCCCAGGAAGTACGAGCAGTACTTC TRBJ2-7 - 13 TRBV2 -
CASRGQWGNYGYTF TGTGCCAGCAGGGGACAGTGGGGCAACTATGGCTACACCTTC TRBJ1-2 TRBD1 14 TRBV7-9 -
CASSQEGGAAQETQYF TGCGCCAGCAGCCAAGAGGGGGGAGCGGCCCAAGAGACCCAGTACTTC TRBJ2-5 - 16 TRBV4-1 -
CASSEQGGNTEAFF TGTGCCAGCAGTGAACAGGGGGGTAACACTGAAGCTTTCTTT TRBJ1-1 TRBD1 14 TRBV6-1 -
CASSLGTGAGNTIYF TGTGCCAGCAGTTTAGGGACAGGGGCTGGAAACACCATATATTTT TRBJ1-3 TRBD1 15 TRBV28 -
CSVVPGLGTEAFF TGCAGCGTTGTTCCAGGGTTGGGCACTGAAGCTTTCTTT TRBJ1-1 - 13 TRBV29-1 -
CASSLGTGNVDTQYF TGTGCCAGCAGCTTAGGGACAGGGAATGTAGATACGCAGTATTTT TRBJ2-3 TRBD1 15 TRBV7-3 -
CASSQLDRGNNEQFF TGTGCCAGCAGCCAGTTGGACAGGGGGAACAATGAGCAGTTCTTC TRBJ2-1 TRBD1 15 TRBV9 -
CASSPIAQLGGGRSYNEQFF TGTGCCAGCAGCCCGATCGCCCAACTCGGGGGGGGACGGTCCTACAATGAGCAGTTCTTC TRBJ2-1 TRBD2 20 TRBV4-2 once
CASRDRGESNTEAFF TGTGCCAGCAGAGACAGGGGGGAGAGTAACACTGAAGCTTTCTTT TRBJ1-1 TRBD1 15 TRBV6-1 -
CASSLDLAPGTQYF TGTGCCAGCAGCTTAGACCTTGCCCCAGGTACGCAGTATTTT TRBJ2-3 - 14 TRBV7-9 -
CATSRDRGNYGYTF TGTGCCACCAGCAGAGATAGGGGGAACTATGGCTACACCTTC TRBJ1-2 - 14 TRBV15 -
CASSLEGPGGYIQYF TGTGCCAGCAGCTTGGAGGGCCCTGGGGGGTACATTCAGTACTTC TRBJ2-4 - 15 TRBV5-6 -
CATEVLAGDDEQYF TGTGCCACCGAGGTACTAGCGGGAGACGACGAGCAGTACTTC TRBJ2-7 TRBD2 14 TRBV10-3 -
CASSPTLTGSYGYTF TGTGCCAGCAGCCCCACCCTGACAGGGAGCTATGGCTACACCTTC TRBJ1-2 TRBD1 15 TRBV28 -
CASSLEANYGYTF TGCGCCAGCAGCCTCGAGGCTAACTATGGCTACACCTTC TRBJ1-2 - 13 TRBV5-1 -
CASRSSGSDNSPLHF TGTGCCAGCAGGTCCTCCGGGTCCGATAATTCACCCCTCCACTTT TRBJ1-6 - 15 TRBV7-3 -
CASSPLAGSGDFTDTQYF TGTGCCAGCTCACCGCTTGCTGGCAGCGGAGATTTCACAGATACGCAGTATTTT TRBJ2-3 - 18 TRBV18 -
CASGEGLAGEEYF TGTGCCAGCGGTGAGGGACTAGCGGGTGAGGAGTATTTT TRBJ2-3 TRBD2 13 TRBV6-5 -
CASSLALDQPQHF TGCGCCAGCAGCTTGGCGCTAGATCAGCCCCAGCATTTT TRBJ1-5 - 13 TRBV5-1 -
CASSSFSGGRYEQFF TGTGCCAGCAGCTCGTTTAGCGGGGGGCGGTATGAGCAGTTCTTC TRBJ2-1 TRBD2 15 TRBV11-2 -
CASSHSPEGGALWGYTF TGCGCCAGCAGTCACTCCCCGGAGGGGGGGGCTCTATGGGGCTACACCTTC TRBJ1-2 - 17 TRBV23-1 -
CASSPSSDSYNEQFF TGTGCCAGCAGTCCCTCTAGCGACTCCTACAATGAGCAGTTCTTC TRBJ2-1 - 15 TRBV27 -
CAWSVPGQGSSSGELFF TGTGCCTGGAGTGTACCGGGACAGGGTTCTTCGTCCGGGGAGCTGTTTTTT TRBJ2-2 TRBD1 17 TRBV30 -
CASSANRDPYNEQFF TGTGCCAGCAGCGCCAACAGGGACCCCTACAATGAGCAGTTCTTC TRBJ2-1 - 15 TRBV5-5 few
CASSSRGVTSGNTIYF TGTGCCAGCAGCAGTCGCGGGGTAACCTCTGGAAACACCATATATTTT TRBJ1-3 - 16 TRBV13 -
CASSYTGTKETQYF TGTGCCAGCAGTTATACTGGGACAAAGGAGACCCAGTACTTC TRBJ2-5 - 14 TRBV6-5 -
CASSLAGEGSQYF TGCGCCAGCAGCTTGGCCGGGGAAGGATCCCAGTACTTC TRBJ2-7 - 13 TRBV5-1 few
CASSLGPSASTDTQYF TGCGCCAGCAGCTTGGGGCCTAGCGCCAGCACAGATACGCAGTATTTT TRBJ2-3 - 16 TRBV5-1 -
CASSSPSGNMDTQYF TGTGCCAGCAGTTCCCCTAGCGGTAATATGGATACGCAGTATTTT TRBJ2-3 TRBD2 15 TRBV2 -
CASSIADSFGNTIYF TGTGCCAGTAGTATAGCGGACAGCTTTGGAAACACCATATATTTT TRBJ1-3 - 15 TRBV19 -
CASRAGGRGETQYF TGTGCCAGCAGAGCGGGAGGGAGGGGAGAGACCCAGTACTTC TRBJ2-5 TRBD2 14 TRBV13 -
CASSLASGSLSSYNEQFF TGTGCCAGCAGCTTGGCTAGCGGGAGCCTTAGCTCCTACAATGAGCAGTTCTTC TRBJ2-1 TRBD2 18 TRBV5-8 -
CASSFGQGWETQYF TGTGCCAGCAGCTTTGGGCAGGGATGGGAGACCCAGTACTTC TRBJ2-5 - 14 TRBV7-6 -
CASSVDWAGELFF TGCGCCAGCAGCGTAGACTGGGCCGGGGAGCTGTTTTTT TRBJ2-2 - 13 TRBV10-2 few
CASSLESGGTYNEQFF TGTGCCAGCAGCTTAGAGAGCGGCGGGACCTACAATGAGCAGTTCTTC TRBJ2-1 - 16 TRBV7-2 -
CASSLRLAGDPHEQYF TGTGCCAGCAGCTTACGACTAGCGGGAGATCCCCACGAGCAGTACTTC TRBJ2-7 TRBD2 16 TRBV9 -
CASSYLAGETQYF TGTGCCAGCAGTTACCTAGCTGGAGAGACCCAGTACTTC TRBJ2-5 - 13 TRBV6-5 -
CASSGLASEQYF TGTGCCAGCAGTGGACTGGCCTCCGAGCAGTACTTC TRBJ2-7 - 12 TRBV27 -
CASGYRGGPNEQFF TGTGCCAGCGGTTACAGGGGGGGCCCCAATGAGCAGTTCTTC TRBJ2-1 - 14 TRBV7-8 -
CASSALGGIETQYF TGTGCCAGCAGCGCCTTAGGCGGTATAGAGACCCAGTACTTC TRBJ2-5 - 14 TRBV27 once
CASSVGAEQYF TGTGCCAGCAGTGTAGGGGCGGAGCAGTACTTC TRBJ2-5 - 11 TRBV2 few
CASSYSRTSAVEQYF TGTGCCAGCAGTTACTCGAGAACTAGCGCCGTAGAGCAGTACTTC TRBJ2-7 TRBD2 15 TRBV6-5 few
CASSLKAPGEQYF TGTGCCAGCAGTTTAAAGGCGCCGGGCGAGCAGTACTTC TRBJ2-7 - 13 TRBV9 -